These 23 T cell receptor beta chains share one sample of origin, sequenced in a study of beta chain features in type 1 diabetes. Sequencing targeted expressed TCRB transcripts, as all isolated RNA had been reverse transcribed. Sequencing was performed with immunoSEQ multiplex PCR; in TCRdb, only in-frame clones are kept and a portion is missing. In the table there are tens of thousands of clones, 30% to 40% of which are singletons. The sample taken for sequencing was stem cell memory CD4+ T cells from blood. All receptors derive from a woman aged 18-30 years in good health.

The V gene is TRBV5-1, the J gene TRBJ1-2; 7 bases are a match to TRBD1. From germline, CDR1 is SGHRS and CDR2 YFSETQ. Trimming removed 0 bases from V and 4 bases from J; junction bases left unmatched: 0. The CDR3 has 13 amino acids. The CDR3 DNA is TGCGCCAGCAGCTTGGAGGGGGCCTATGGCTACACCTTC. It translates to CASSLEGAYGYTF.

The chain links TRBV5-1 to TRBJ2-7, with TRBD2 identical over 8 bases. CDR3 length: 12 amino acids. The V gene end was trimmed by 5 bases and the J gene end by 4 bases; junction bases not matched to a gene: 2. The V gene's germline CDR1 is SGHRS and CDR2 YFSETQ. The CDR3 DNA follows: TGCGCCAGCAGAAGCGGGGGTTACGAGCAGTACTTC. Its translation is CASRSGGYEQYF.

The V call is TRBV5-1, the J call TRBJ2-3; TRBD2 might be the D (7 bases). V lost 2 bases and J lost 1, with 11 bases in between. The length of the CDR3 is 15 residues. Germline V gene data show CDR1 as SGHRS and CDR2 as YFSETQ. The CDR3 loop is CASSFAGGRTDTQYF. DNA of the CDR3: TGCGCCAGCAGCTTTGCCGGGGGGCGCACAGATACGCAGTATTTT.

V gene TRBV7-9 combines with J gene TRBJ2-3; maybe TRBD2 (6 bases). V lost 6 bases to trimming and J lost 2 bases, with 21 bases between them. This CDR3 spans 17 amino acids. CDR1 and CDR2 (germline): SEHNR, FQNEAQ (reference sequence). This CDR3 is CASRTLAAAEHTDTQYF. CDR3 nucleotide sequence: TGTGCCAGCAGGACACTAGCCGCTGCGGAACACACAGATACGCAGTATTTT.

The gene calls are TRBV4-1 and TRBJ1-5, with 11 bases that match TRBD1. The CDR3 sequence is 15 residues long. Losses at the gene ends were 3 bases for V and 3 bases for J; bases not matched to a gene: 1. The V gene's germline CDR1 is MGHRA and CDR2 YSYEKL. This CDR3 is CASSQGQGDNQPQHF. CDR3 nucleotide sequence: TGCGCCAGCAGCCAGGGACAGGGGGACAATCAGCCCCAGCATTTT.

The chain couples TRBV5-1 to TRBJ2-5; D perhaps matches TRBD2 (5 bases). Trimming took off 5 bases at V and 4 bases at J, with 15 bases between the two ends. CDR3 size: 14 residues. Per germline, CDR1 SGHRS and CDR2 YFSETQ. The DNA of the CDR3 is TGCGCCAGCAGTACGGGGTTGGGCGTAGAGACCCAGTACTTC. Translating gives CASSTGLGVETQYF.

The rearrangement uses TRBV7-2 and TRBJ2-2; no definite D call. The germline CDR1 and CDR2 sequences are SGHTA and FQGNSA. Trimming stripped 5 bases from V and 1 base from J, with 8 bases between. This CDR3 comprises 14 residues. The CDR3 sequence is CASSLSGNTGELFF. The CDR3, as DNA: TGTGCCAGCAGCCTGTCAGGGAACACCGGGGAGCTGTTTTTT.

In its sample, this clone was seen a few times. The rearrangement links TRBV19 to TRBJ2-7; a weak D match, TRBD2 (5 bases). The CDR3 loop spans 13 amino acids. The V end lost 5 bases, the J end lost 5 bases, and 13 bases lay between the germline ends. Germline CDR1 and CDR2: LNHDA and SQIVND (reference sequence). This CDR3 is CASSFGVPDEQYF. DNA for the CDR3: TGTGCCAGTAGTTTCGGGGTTCCCGACGAGCAGTACTTC.

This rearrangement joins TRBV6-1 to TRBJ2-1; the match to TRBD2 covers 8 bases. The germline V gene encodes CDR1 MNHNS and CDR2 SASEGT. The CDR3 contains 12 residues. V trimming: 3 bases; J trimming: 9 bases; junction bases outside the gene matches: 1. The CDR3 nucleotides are TGTGCCAGCAGTGACGGGAGGGCTGAGCAGTTCTTC. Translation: CASSDGRAEQFF.

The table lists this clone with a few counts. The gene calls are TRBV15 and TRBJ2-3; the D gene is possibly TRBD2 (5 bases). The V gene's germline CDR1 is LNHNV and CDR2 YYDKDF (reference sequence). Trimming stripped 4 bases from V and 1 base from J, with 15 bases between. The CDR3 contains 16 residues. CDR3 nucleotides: TGTGCCACCAGCACCCCGAGCGGAGTAGGCACAGATACGCAGTATTTT. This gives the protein CATSTPSGVGTDTQYF.

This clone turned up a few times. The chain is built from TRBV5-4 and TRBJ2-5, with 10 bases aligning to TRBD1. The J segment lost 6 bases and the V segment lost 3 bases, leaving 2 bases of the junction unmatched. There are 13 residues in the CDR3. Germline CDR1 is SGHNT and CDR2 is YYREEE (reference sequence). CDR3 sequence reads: CASSWGQGKTQYF. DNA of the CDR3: TGTGCCAGCAGCTGGGGACAGGGGAAGACCCAGTACTTC. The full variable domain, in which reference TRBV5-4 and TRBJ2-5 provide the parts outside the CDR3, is ETGVTQSPTHLIKTRGQQVTLRCSSQSGHNTVSWYQQALGQGPQFIFQYYREEENGRGNFPPRFSGLQFPNYSSELNVNALELDDSALYLCASSWGQGKTQYFGPGTRLLVL.

CDR3 residues: CASSSSQGLTDTQYF. The CDR3 coding sequence is TGTGCCAGCAGCTCCTCCCAGGGGCTAACAGATACGCAGTATTTT. The gene calls are TRBV7-6 and TRBJ2-3; D is possibly TRBD1 (6 bases). The CDR3 is 15 residues long. Deletions cut 4 bases from V and 3 bases from J, with 14 bases between. Germline lookup yields CDR1 SGHVS and CDR2 FNYEAQ.

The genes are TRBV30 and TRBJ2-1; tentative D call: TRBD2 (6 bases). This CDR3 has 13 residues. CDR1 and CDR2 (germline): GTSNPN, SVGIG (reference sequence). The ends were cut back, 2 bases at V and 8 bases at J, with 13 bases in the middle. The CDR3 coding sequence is TGTGCCTGGAGTAGGCAGGAGGGAGATGAGCAGTTCTTC. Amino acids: CAWSRQEGDEQFF.

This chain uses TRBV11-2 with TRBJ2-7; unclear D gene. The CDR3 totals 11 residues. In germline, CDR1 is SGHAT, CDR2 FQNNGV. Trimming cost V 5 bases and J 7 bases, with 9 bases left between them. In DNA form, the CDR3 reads TGTGCCAGCAGCCCCCAGGTGGAGCAGTACTTC. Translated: CASSPQVEQYF.

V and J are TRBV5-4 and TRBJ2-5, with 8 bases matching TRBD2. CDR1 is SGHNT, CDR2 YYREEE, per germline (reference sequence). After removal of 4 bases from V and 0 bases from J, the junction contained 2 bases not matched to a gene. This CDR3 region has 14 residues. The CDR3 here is CASSMTSDQETQYF. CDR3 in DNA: TGTGCCAGCAGCATGACTAGCGACCAAGAGACCCAGTACTTC. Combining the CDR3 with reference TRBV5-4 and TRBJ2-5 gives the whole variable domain ETGVTQSPTHLIKTRGQQVTLRCSSQSGHNTVSWYQQALGQGPQFIFQYYREEENGRGNFPPRFSGLQFPNYSSELNVNALELDDSALYLCASSMTSDQETQYFGPGTRLLVL.

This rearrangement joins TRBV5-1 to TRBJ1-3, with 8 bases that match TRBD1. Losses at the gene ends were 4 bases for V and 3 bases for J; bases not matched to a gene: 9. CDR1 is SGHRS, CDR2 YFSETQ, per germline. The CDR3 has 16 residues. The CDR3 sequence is CASSKTGGQDGNTIYF. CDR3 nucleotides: TGCGCCAGCAGCAAAACAGGGGGTCAGGATGGAAACACCATATATTTT. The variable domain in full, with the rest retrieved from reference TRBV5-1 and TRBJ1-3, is KAGVTQTPRYLIKTRGQQVTLSCSPISGHRSVSWYQQTPGQGLQFLFEYFSETQRNKGNFPGRFSGRQFSNSRSEMNVSTLELGDSALYLCASSKTGGQDGNTIYFGEGSWLTVV.

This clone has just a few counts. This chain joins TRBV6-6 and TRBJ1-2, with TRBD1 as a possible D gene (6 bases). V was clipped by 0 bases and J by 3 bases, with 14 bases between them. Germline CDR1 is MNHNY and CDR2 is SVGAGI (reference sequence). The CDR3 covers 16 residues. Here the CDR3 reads CASSYSRGIGDYGYTF. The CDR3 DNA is TGTGCCAGCAGTTACTCTAGGGGGATCGGCGACTATGGCTACACCTTC.

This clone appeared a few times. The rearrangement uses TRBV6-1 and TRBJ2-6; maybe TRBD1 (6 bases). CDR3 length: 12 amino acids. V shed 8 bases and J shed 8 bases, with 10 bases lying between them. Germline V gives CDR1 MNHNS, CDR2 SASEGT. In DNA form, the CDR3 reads TGTGCCAGCGGAAGGGGGTCCAACGTCCTGACTTTC. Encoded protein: CASGRGSNVLTF.

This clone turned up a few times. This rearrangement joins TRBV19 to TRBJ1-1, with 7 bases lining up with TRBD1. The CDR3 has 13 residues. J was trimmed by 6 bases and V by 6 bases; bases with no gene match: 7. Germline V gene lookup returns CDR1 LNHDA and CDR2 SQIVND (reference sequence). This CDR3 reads CASSPDREAEAFF. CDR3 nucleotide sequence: TGTGCCAGTAGCCCAGACAGGGAGGCTGAAGCTTTCTTT.

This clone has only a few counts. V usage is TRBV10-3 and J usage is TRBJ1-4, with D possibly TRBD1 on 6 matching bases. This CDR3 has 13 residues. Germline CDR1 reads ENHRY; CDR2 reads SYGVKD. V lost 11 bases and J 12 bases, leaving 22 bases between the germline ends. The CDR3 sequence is CAASRDITAELFF. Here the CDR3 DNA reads TGTGCCGCTTCCCGGGACATTACTGCCGAACTGTTTTTT.

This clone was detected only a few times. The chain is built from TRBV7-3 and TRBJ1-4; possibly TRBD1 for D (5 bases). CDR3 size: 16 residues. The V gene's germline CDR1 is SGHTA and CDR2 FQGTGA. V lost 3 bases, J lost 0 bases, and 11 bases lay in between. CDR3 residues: CASSLGQGATNEKLFF. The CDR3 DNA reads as TGTGCCAGCAGCTTGGGGCAGGGTGCAACTAATGAAAAACTGTTTTTT.

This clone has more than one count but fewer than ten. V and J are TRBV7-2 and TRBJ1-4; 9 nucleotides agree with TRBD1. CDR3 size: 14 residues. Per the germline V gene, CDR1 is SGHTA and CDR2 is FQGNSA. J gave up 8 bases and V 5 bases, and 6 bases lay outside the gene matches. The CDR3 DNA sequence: TGTGCCAGCAGCGCACAGGGGGCCGGAGAAAAACTGTTTTTT. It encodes CASSAQGAGEKLFF.

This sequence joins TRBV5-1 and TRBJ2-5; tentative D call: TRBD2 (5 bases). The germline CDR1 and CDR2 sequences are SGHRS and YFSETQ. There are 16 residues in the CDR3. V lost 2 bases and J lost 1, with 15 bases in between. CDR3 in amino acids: CASSLGRPSSQETQYF. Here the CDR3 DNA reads TGCGCCAGCAGCTTAGGGCGTCCTAGCTCCCAAGAGACCCAGTACTTC.